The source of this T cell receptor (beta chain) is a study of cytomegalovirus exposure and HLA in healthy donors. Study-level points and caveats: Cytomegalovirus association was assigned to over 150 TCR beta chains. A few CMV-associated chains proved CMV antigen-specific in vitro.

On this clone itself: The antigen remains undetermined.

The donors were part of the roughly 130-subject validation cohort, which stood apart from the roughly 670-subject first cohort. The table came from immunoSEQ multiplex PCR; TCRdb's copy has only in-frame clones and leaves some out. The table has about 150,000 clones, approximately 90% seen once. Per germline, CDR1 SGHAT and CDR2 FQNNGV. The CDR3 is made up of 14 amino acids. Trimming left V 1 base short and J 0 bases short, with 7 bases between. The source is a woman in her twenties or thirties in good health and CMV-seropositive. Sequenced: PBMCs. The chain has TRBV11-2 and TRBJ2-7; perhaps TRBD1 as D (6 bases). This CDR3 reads CASSLAGHSYEQYF. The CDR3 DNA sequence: TGTGCCAGCAGCTTAGCGGGACACTCCTACGAGCAGTACTTC. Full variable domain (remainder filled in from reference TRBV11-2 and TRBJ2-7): EAGVAQSPRYKIIEKRQSVAFWCNPISGHATLYWYQQILGQGPKLLIQFQNNGVVDDSQLPKDRFSAERLKGVDSTLKIQPAKLEDSAVYLCASSLAGHSYEQYFGPGTRLTVT.